The rows below give T cell receptor beta chains drawn from one sample of a study of blood T cell repertoires in COVID-19. Repertoires were generated with immunoSEQ multiplex PCR, while TCRdb's copy carries only in-frame clones and drops some. The sample lists some 320,000 clones; 90% were seen once. The sample consisted of PBMCs or T cells enriched from blood (not recorded which). The receptor source for this set is a man in his 60s who had recovered from COVID-19. The CDR3 runs from the conserved cysteine through the conserved F or W. D genes are given only for firm matches. Size values are once, few and many counts, or a class for expanded clones, and some rows have none.

.	TRBV11-3	TRBJ2-1	.	TGTGCCAGCAGCCCCAGCCGGAGGGCCACCAATGAGCAGTTCTTC	CASSPSRRATNEQFF
.	TRBV5-1	TRBJ2-2	TRBD2	TGCGCCAGCAGCACCCTAGCGGACCAAAACACCGGGGAGCTGTTTTTT	CASSTLADQNTGELFF
.	TRBV15	TRBJ2-7	.	TGTGCCACCAGCAGAGATCATTTCGAGCAGTACTTC	CATSRDHFEQYF
.	TRBV9	TRBJ1-3	.	TGTGCCAGCAGCGTAGTACCTCAGGCCTCTGGAAACACCATATATTTT	CASSVVPQASGNTIYF
.	TRBV2	TRBJ2-7	.	TGTGCCAGCAGGGAGGGGAACGGTTACGAGCAGTACTTC	CASREGNGYEQYF
.	TRBV9	TRBJ1-2	TRBD1	TGTGCCAGCAGCGTAGGGATTCAGGGGGCGATGGGCTATGGCTACACCTTC	CASSVGIQGAMGYGYTF
.	TRBV13	TRBJ2-2	.	TGTGCCAGCAGCTTAGCGGGCGGGGTTTCCGGGGAGCTGTTTTTT	CASSLAGGVSGELFF
.	TRBV20-1	TRBJ2-3	.	TGCAGTGCTAGTAGTTATGTCAGGGCTAGCACAGATACGCAGTATTTT	CSASSYVRASTDTQYF
.	TRBV7-2	TRBJ1-2	TRBD1	TGTGCCAGCAGCCCAGGACAGGGGACGCGGTATGGCTACACCTTC	CASSPGQGTRYGYTF
.	TRBV7-2	TRBJ1-2	TRBD1	TGTGCCAGCAGCTTAGGACAGGGGGCTAACTATGGCTACACCTTC	CASSLGQGANYGYTF
.	TRBV5-1	TRBJ1-2	.	TGCGCCAGCAGCCCTGGTAACCGCCGGGGGGCCGACTATGGCTACACCTTC	CASSPGNRRGADYGYTF
.	TRBV13	TRBJ2-7	.	TGTGCCAGCAGCATGACTAGTCGGGACGAGCAGTACTTC	CASSMTSRDEQYF
.	TRBV7-3	TRBJ1-2	.	TGTGCCAGCAGCGCCACAGGGAACTATGGCTACACCTTC	CASSATGNYGYTF
.	TRBV5-1	TRBJ1-2	TRBD1	TGCGCCAGCAGCTTGCGGGGACAGGGTGTTGACTATGGCTACACCTTC	CASSLRGQGVDYGYTF
.	TRBV19	TRBJ2-7	TRBD2	TGTGCCAGTAGTCCTCAGCGGGAGGGCCGCGAGCAGTACTTC	CASSPQREGREQYF
.	TRBV10-3	TRBJ2-1	TRBD2	TGTGCCATCGCTATAGCGGGGGACCACAATGAGCAGTTCTTC	CAIAIAGDHNEQFF
.	TRBV4-1	TRBJ2-1	TRBD2	TGCGCCAGCAGCCAAGATCTAGCGGGAATACAGTTCTTC	CASSQDLAGIQFF
.	TRBV5-1	TRBJ1-1	.	TGCGCCAGCAGCAATGCCCCGGACAGAGTAACTGAAGCTTTCTTT	CASSNAPDRVTEAFF
few	TRBV5-5	TRBJ1-5	TRBD1	TGTGCCAGCAGCACGCGGGACAGGGAGGAGCAGCCCCAGCATTTT	CASSTRDREEQPQHF